This passage covers 8 T cell receptor beta chains from one sample sequenced in a study of OX40 agonist ivuxolimab in advanced cancers. Here immunoSEQ multiplex PCR was the method, and the copy in TCRdb shows in-frame clones only, minus some. Of 65,000 to 80,000 clones listed, 91% are singletons. The sequencing here drew on CD4+ or CD8+ T cells sorted from blood, taken in a trial of the OX40 agonist ivuxolimab. The receptors originated from an adult with an advanced solid tumor such as melanoma, head and neck, liver or kidney cancer.

The chain links TRBV4-3 to TRBJ1-6, with 10 positions matching TRBD1. The CDR3 totals 16 residues. Germline V gene lookup returns CDR1 LGHNA and CDR2 YSLEER. J lost 8 bases, V lost 0 bases, and 4 bases had no gene match. CDR3 protein: CASSQDRGTGDSPLHF. The CDR3 nucleotides read TGCGCCAGCAGCCAAGATAGGGGGACAGGGGATTCACCCCTCCACTTT.

This chain connects TRBV7-9 to TRBJ2-3, with a possible D match to TRBD2 (5 bases). V lost 7 bases and J 2 bases, leaving 16 bases between the germline ends. The CDR3 is made up of 15 amino acids. From germline, CDR1 is SEHNR and CDR2 FQNEAQ (reference sequence). The CDR3 sequence: CASILLDDYTDTQYF. CDR3 DNA: TGTGCCAGCATCCTTTTGGACGACTACACAGATACGCAGTATTTT. The whole variable domain, remainder taken from reference TRBV7-9 and TRBJ2-3, is DTGVSQNPRHKITKRGQNVTFRCDPISEHNRLYWYRQTLGQGPEFLTYFQNEAQLEKSRLLSDRFSAERPKGSFSTLEIQRTEQGDSAMYLCASILLDDYTDTQYFGPGTRLTVL.

This clone was counted once. Here the CDR3 reads CASSLGGSPYNEQFF. Here the CDR3 DNA reads TGTGCCAGCAGTTTGGGCGGGAGCCCTTACAATGAGCAGTTCTTC. The chain recombines TRBV27 with TRBJ2-1; 7 bases map to TRBD2. CDR3 length equals 15 residues. Germline V gene sequence: CDR1 MNHEY, CDR2 SMNVEV (reference sequence). The J segment lost 4 bases and the V segment lost 3 bases, leaving 6 bases of the junction unmatched.

The chain recombines TRBV7-8 with TRBJ2-7; a possible D gene is TRBD1 (6 bases). Trimming stripped 5 bases from V and 0 bases from J, with 11 bases between. CDR1 is SGHVS and CDR2 is FQNEAQ in the germline V gene. CDR3 length: 14 amino acids. The CDR3: CASSQMTGSYEQYF. As DNA, the CDR3 is TGTGCCAGCAGCCAAATGACAGGCTCCTACGAGCAGTACTTC.

This clone occurred a few times. The J gene is TRBJ1-5, the V gene TRBV6-1; D is unclear. Germline CDR1 is MNHNS and CDR2 is SASEGT. Trimming left V 8 bases short and J 2 bases short, with 7 bases between. The CDR3 extends over 12 amino acids. The CDR3 DNA is TGTGCCAGCTGGCAGGGCAATCAGCCCCAGCATTTT. This encodes CASWQGNQPQHF.

CDR3 bases: TGCGCCAGCAGCTTGGACGGACTAGCGACCTACAATGAGCAGTTCTTC. This codes for CASSLDGLATYNEQFF. The chain is built from TRBV5-1 and TRBJ2-1, with TRBD2 identical over 9 bases. The CDR3 runs 16 residues. The germline gives CDR1 SGHRS, CDR2 YFSETQ. V was clipped by 0 bases and J by 2 bases; unmatched bases: 3.

The gene calls are TRBV27 and TRBJ2-3; TRBD2 matches at 13 bases. With V trimmed by 5 bases and J by 6 bases, 5 bases remained unmatched. Germline V lookup: CDR1 MNHEY, CDR2 SMNVEV (reference sequence). The CDR3 runs to 15 residues. The CDR3 DNA reads as TGTGCCAGCAGTCCCTGGACTAGCGGGAGTGATACGCAGTATTTT. Translating it yields CASSPWTSGSDTQYF.

The V call is TRBV9, the J call TRBJ2-3; D might be TRBD2 (6 bases). This CDR3 region has 17 residues. Germline assignment: CDR1 SGDLS and CDR2 YYNGEE. Trimming stripped 0 bases from V and 2 bases from J, with 16 bases between. CDR3 region: CASSVGSGEPNTDTQYF. In DNA form, the CDR3 reads TGTGCCAGCAGCGTAGGGTCGGGGGAGCCAAACACAGATACGCAGTATTTT. Using reference TRBV9 and TRBJ2-3 for the parts outside the CDR3, the full variable domain is DSGVTQTPKHLITATGQRVTLRCSPRSGDLSVYWYQQSLDQGLQFLIQYYNGEERAKGNILERFSAQQFPDLHSELNLSSLELGDSALYFCASSVGSGEPNTDTQYFGPGTRLTVL.